This T cell receptor beta chain was recorded in a study of T cell changes during pregnancy in multiple sclerosis. Libraries were prepared by immunoSEQ multiplex PCR; TCRdb keeps only in-frame clonotypes and omits some of them. The data show 80,000 to 100,000 clones, with around 92% seen just once and 2.6% held by the top ten. The sample was peripheral blood, taken in the first trimester of pregnancy. The sequence derives from a female donor with multiple sclerosis, enrolled in a pregnancy study.

This CDR3 is CSVGPGSYNEQFF. CDR3 DNA: TGCAGCGTTGGCCCGGGTTCCTACAATGAGCAGTTCTTC. The chain is built from TRBV29-1 and TRBJ2-1; D uncertain. V was trimmed by 4 bases and J by 1 base, leaving 8 bases between them. CDR1 and CDR2 from the germline V gene are SQVTM and ANQGSEA. The CDR3 runs to 13 residues.